This TCR beta chain is drawn from a study of cytomegalovirus exposure and HLA in healthy donors (TCRdb year 2017). Concerning the study at large: In an earlier analysis of 587 of the donors, roughly 300 Gb of sequence data and 100 million or so unique TCR beta sequences from some 170 million T cells were reported. An early release covering 500 to 750 HLA-typed donors comprised about 290 gigabases of sequencing data and around 80 million unique TCR sequences. Of the 300 to 450 genotyped donors, less than 85% were placed in the genetic ancestry cluster associated with self-reported Caucasian donors. The study was designed to test whether signatures of past pathogen exposure could be identified by cataloging public T cell receptors. The study used immunosequencing to profile the T cell repertoires of around 600 subjects and linked those repertoires to cytomegalovirus serostatus. In addition to the first cohort of several hundred subjects, a separate validation cohort of 120 different subjects was used. The study combined high-throughput TCR immunosequencing, statistical association of individual TCRs with disease status, and machine learning to predict cytomegalovirus infection status. A later analysis re-examined previously published TCR beta repertoires from roughly 720 donors and added high-resolution HLA genotyping to investigate patterns of TCR occurrence. The later analysis used no new phenotypic data to find candidate immune exposures, relying instead on TCR beta sequences and their occurrence across donors. In an earlier analysis of more than 550 of the donors, high-throughput TCR beta sequencing was used to judge whether each TCR beta V gene segment behaved as functional or pseudogenic. Donor age, sex, ethnicity and CMV serostatus were compiled alongside the repertoire data. A later genetic analysis used genome-wide SNP genotypes for about 60% of the roughly 700 donors, treating that subset as a discovery cohort. Every discovery cohort repertoire had been produced on one sequencing platform. Both class I and class II loci were covered by HLA typing, at four-digit resolution. Typing coverage differed by locus: A, B, C, DRB1 and DQB1 were typed in roughly 629-630 donors, DQA1 in approximately 520, DPA1 in 600 to 610, and DPB1 in just under 490. Several DR-DQ haplotypes were handled as single units for association and clustering, since linkage in the cohort was strong. Among about 360 genotyped donors of the cohort, an average of around 240,000 unique TCR beta nucleotide sequences were sequenced per donor, roughly 20% of them non-productive.

The library was obtained by the immunoSEQ multiplex PCR assay. A mixture of 60 forward primers for TCR Vbeta segments and 13 reverse primers for TCR Jbeta segments was used in the multiplex PCR. The CDR3 region of rearranged TCR beta genes was amplified from genomic DNA by a multiplex PCR assay. The Illumina HiSeq System was used to sequence the amplified TCR beta libraries as 87-base-pair reads. Per the authors' processing: In a later analysis, tens of millions of unique TCR beta chains were counted across the approximately 670 repertoires, and roughly 11 million of these chains were shared by at least two donors. A nearest-neighbor algorithm error-corrected the raw reads and collapsed the reads into unique sequences, merging closely related sequences to remove PCR and sequencing errors. Alignment of CDR3 sequences to IMGT reference sequences was used to assign V, D and J gene segments. For a sequence to be retained, at least a six-nucleotide match to both a V gene segment and a J gene segment was required. Rearrangements were classified as productive when the CDR3 lacked stop codons and remained in frame with V and J, and all other rearrangements were classified as non-productive. Following IMGT convention, CDR3 was defined as the stretch from the second conserved V-encoded cysteine up to the conserved J-encoded phenylalanine. The earlier analysis of more than 450 of the donors excluded sequences that lacked an unambiguous match to a single V gene segment. An earlier analysis of a few hundred of the donors called V segments functional above 56.7% productive rearrangements and segregating when the between-donor standard deviation exceeded 5%. A statistical classification framework was built for diagnosing cytomegalovirus status from the catalog of TCR beta chain sequences. A later analysis assigned V and J genes by comparing TCR nucleotide sequences with IMGT/GENE-DB human TR gene sequences. A later analysis assigned CDR3 sequences and most-parsimonious VDJ recombination scenarios with the TCRdist pipeline. In a later analysis, every TCR beta chain was defined by the combination of its CDR3 amino acid sequence and its V-gene family, and reads without a unique V-gene family were dropped. In a later analysis, 500 to 700 highly shared, low-generation-probability nucleotide sequences were removed to address suspected cross-contamination and a sequencing artifact. A later analysis calculated a clonal expansion index for each public chain from normalized within-repertoire ranks of inferred template counts. In a later analysis, generation probabilities were computed with a VDJ recombination model fitted to out-of-frame rearrangements, and the resulting probabilities were checked against IGoR. In a later analysis, hypergeometric tests were used to score TCR-TCR, TCR-HLA and TCR-CMV co-occurrence, with a repertoire-size bias correction applied to TCR pairs. To estimate false discovery rates, a later analysis permuted the HLA or CMV assignments 20 times. A later analysis grouped co-occurring TCRs with DBSCAN, adding TCRdist sequence similarity when clustering within HLA-allele-positive subsets. Co-occurrence clustering excluded repertoires with fewer than 30,000 or more than 120,000 public chains, plus five with anomalous nucleotide sharing. TCRdb re-hosts the immuneACCESS table, in-frame sequences only. Its copies lack some clones; in the studies checked, an unresolved V gene accounts for under half of them, and the cause for the rest is not known. Clone size and V and J calls were adopted from that table, with D and trimming inferred from the DNA. Across this sample there are approximately 150,000 clones, with approximately 78% seen only once. Together, the top ten hold 2% to 3% of the sample.

CDR1 and CDR2 are drawn from the germline V gene: SGHDT, YYEEEE. The CDR3 contains 15 residues, cysteine and phenylalanine counted. The kept DNA is CDR3 alone, 45 bases in frame from the first base. V loses 4 bases at its end and J loses 5 bases; junction bases beyond the gene matches: 5. General study outcomes and caveats: In vitro tests confirmed that a few of the cytomegalovirus-associated TCR beta chains recognize cytomegalovirus antigens. According to the authors, the approach could potentially be generalized to other disease states and immunological phenotypes. A later analysis found that HLA-associated TCR beta chains were more clonally expanded and had lower generation probabilities than equally common non-associated chains. A cluster of highly shared sequence variants was judged likely to represent a technical artifact of the sequencing pipeline. Some IMGT-functional V segments, including TRBV6-2 and TRBV6-3, could not be distinguished by the 87-base-pair reads and were therefore excluded. In a later analysis, most CMV-associated TCR beta chains were found to appear HLA-restricted, with HLA associations seemingly driven largely by CMV exposure. A further reported finding was that TCR beta sequences accurately predicted the HLA-A and HLA-B alleles for most subjects in the first cohort. The only immune exposure information available for the cohort was CMV serostatus. In a later analysis, several top co-occurrence clusters were reported to appear linked to parvovirus B19, influenza, CMV and Epstein-Barr virus. In a later genetic analysis, a missense DCLRE1C variant was associated with V-gene and J-gene trimming of TCR beta chains, and the association was replicated in an independent cohort. Most TCR sequences were seen in very few donors, while some public TCRs were found in many individuals. Because HLA typing was unavailable for some donors at each locus, only the typed subset was used in association tests. The study gave a list of about 160 TCR beta chains associated with cytomegalovirus. In both the original and validation cohorts, the classifier was reported to diagnose cytomegalovirus status with high specificity and sensitivity. Presence/absence analyses assumed roughly uniform sequencing depth across donors, an assumption that may not hold. Because counts were too low, 15 to 20 rarely observed V segments, including chromosome 9 orphons, were left out of the earlier analysis of 500 to 650 of the donors. Strong co-occurrence of HLA alleles, especially DR and DQ, made assigning TCR associations to individual alleles difficult. In a later analysis, 15,000 to 20,000 TCR beta sequences were associated with specific HLA alleles at a false discovery rate of 0.05. The cohort was sequenced for TCR beta chains only, and without alpha or paired-chain data the features that could be detected were limited. A later analysis found that TCR association rates varied across HLA loci, with DRB1 alleles showing the most associated TCRs and HLA-C alleles the fewest. In an earlier analysis of some 500 of the donors, most TCR beta V segments were observed in productive rearrangements about 87% or about 30% of the time, broadly matching IMGT annotations. Compared with the 666-donor mean, donors in an Asian-associated ancestry cluster had fewer N-insertions in productive TCRs, according to a later genetic analysis. Linkage disequilibrium might explain the correlated functional status among segregating V segments, but an unknown experimental factor could not be ruled out.

The cohort was made up of approximately 670 healthy bone marrow donors. At the time of sampling, every cohort member was nominally healthy, though immune exposures that went unrecorded were likely present. The donor tested CMV seropositive and was one of the 289 seropositive cohort members. A peripheral blood sample was provided by each donor, and peripheral blood mononuclear cells were used for TCR beta sequencing. Genomic DNA was extracted from the blood cell samples with the Qiagen DNeasy Blood Extraction Kit. This clone was observed a few times. There is no known antigen for this receptor. No much larger clonotype is one base removed from it; base qualities were not supplied.

The sequence joins TRBV5-6 to TRBJ1-4, with 10 bases in between that match TRBD1. This TCR was sampled from a woman under 30 in good health and CMV-seropositive. Specimen: PBMCs. The nucleotide sequence reads TGTGCCAGCAGCCTACCGGGACAGGGGAATGAAAAACTGTTTTTT. Translated, it gives CASSLPGQGNEKLFF.